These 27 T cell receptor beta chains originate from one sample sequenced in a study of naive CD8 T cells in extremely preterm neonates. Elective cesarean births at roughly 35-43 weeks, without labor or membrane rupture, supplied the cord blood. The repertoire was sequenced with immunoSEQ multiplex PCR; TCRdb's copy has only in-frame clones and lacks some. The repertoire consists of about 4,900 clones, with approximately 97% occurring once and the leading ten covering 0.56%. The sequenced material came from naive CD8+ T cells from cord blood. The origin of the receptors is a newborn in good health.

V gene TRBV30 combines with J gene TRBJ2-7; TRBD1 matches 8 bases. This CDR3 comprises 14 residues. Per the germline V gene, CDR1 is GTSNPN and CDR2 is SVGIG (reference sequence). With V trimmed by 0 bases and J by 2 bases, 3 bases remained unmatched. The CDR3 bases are TGTGCCTGGAGTGTCGGGACAGGAACCTACGAGCAGTACTTC. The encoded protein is CAWSVGTGTYEQYF.

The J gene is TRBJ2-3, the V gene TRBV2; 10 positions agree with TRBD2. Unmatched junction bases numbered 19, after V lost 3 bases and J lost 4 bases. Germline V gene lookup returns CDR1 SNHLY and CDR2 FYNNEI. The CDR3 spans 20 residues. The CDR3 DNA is TGTGCCAGCAGTGATTACCGGGACCCCGGACTAGCGGAGGGGGCAGATACGCAGTATTTT. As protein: CASSDYRDPGLAEGADTQYF.

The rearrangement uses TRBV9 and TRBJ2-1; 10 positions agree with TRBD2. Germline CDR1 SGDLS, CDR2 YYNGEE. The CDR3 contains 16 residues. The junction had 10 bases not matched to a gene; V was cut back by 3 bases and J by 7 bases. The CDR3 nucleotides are TGTGCCAGCAGCGAAAGGCTAGCGGGAGTTGTTAATGAGCAGTTCTTC. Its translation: CASSERLAGVVNEQFF. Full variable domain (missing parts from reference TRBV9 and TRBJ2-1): DSGVTQTPKHLITATGQRVTLRCSPRSGDLSVYWYQQSLDQGLQFLIQYYNGEERAKGNILERFSAQQFPDLHSELNLSSLELGDSALYFCASSERLAGVVNEQFFGPGTRLTVL.

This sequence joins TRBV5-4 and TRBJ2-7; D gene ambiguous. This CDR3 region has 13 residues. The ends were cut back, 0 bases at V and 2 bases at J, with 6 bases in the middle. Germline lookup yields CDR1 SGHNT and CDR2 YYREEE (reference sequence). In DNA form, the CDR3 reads TGTGCCAGCAGCTTGGACAGACCCTACGAGCAGTACTTC. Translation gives CASSLDRPYEQYF.

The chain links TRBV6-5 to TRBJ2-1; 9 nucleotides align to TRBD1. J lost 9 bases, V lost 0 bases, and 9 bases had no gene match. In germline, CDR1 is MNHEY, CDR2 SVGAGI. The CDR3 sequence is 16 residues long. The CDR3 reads CASSYSPGQGGGEQFF. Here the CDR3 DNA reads TGTGCCAGCAGTTACTCGCCGGGACAGGGAGGGGGTGAGCAGTTCTTC.

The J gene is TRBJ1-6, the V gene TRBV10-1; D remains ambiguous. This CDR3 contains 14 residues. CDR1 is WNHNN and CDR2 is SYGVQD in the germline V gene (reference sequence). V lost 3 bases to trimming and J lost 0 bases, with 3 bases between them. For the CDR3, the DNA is TGCGCCAGCAGTGACAGCTCCTATAATTCACCCCTCCACTTT. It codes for CASSDSSYNSPLHF.

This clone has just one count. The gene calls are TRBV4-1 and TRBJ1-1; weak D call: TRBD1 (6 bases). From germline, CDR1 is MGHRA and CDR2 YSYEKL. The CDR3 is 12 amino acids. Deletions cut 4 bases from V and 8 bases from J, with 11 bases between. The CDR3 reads CASSPATGEAFF. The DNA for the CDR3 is TGCGCCAGCAGCCCAGCCACAGGGGAAGCTTTCTTT.

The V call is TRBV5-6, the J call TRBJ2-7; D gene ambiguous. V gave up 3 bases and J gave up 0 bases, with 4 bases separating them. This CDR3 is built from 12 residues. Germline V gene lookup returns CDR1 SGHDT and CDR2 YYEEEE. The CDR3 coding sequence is TGTGCCAGCAGCTCCATCTCCTACGAGCAGTACTTC. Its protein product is CASSSISYEQYF.

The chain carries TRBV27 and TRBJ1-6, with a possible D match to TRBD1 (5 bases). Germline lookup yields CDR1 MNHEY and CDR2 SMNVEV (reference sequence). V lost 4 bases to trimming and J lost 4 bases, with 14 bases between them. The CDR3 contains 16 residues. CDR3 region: CASSSPRAVYNSPLHF. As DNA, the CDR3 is TGTGCCAGCAGTTCGCCCAGGGCTGTTTATAATTCACCCCTCCACTTT.

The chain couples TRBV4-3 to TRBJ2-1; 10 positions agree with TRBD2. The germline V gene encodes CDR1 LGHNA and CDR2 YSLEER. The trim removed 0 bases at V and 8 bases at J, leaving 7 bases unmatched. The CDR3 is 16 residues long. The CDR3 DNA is TGCGCCAGCAGCCAAGAAGGCCATGGACTAGCGGATGAGCAGTTCTTC. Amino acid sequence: CASSQEGHGLADEQFF.

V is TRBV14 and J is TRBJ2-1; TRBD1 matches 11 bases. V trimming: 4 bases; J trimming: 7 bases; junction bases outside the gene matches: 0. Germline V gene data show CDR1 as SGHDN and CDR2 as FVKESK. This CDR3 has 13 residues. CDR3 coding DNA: TGTGCCAGCAGCCGGGACAGGGGGAATGAGCAGTTCTTC. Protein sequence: CASSRDRGNEQFF.

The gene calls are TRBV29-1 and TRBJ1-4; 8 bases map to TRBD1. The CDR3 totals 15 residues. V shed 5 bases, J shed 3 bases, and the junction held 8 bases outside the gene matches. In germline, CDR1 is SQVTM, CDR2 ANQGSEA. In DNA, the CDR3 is TGCAGCGTTAGGGGGACAGGTCCTTCTAATGAAAAACTGTTTTTT. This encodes CSVRGTGPSNEKLFF.

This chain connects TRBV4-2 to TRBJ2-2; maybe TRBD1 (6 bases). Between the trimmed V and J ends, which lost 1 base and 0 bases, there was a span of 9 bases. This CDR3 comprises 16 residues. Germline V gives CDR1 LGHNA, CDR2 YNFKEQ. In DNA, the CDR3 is TGTGCCAGCAGCCAAGCCGGGACACCGAACACCGGGGAGCTGTTTTTT. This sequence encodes CASSQAGTPNTGELFF.

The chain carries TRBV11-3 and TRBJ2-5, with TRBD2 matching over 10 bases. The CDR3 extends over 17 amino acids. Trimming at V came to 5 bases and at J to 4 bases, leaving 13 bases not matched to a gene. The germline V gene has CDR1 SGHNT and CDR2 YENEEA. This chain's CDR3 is CASSQRKAGGPTETQYF. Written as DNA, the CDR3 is TGTGCCAGCAGCCAACGCAAAGCGGGAGGGCCGACAGAGACCCAGTACTTC. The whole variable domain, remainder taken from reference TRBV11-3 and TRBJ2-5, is EAGVVQSPRYKIIEKKQPVAFWCNPISGHNTLYWYLQNLGQGPELLIRYENEEAVDDSQLPKDRFSAERLKGVDSTLKIQPAELGDSAVYLCASSQRKAGGPTETQYFGPGTRLLVL.

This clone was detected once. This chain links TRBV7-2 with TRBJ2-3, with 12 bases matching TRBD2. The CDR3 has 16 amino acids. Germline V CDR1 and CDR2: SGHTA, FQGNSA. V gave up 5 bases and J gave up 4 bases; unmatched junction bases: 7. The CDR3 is CASSPLAGGLADTQYF. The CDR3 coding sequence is TGTGCCAGCAGCCCCCTAGCGGGGGGGCTGGCAGATACGCAGTATTTT.

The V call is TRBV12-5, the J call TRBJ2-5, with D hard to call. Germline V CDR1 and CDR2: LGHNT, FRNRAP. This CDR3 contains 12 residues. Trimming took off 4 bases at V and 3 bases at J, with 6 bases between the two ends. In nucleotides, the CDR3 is TGTGCTAGTGGTTCCGCGGAAGAGACCCAGTACTTC. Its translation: CASGSAEETQYF.

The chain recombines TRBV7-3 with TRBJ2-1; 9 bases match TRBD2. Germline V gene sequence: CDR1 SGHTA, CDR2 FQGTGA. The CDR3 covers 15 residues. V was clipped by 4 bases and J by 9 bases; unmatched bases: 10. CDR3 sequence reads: CASSSFLQREVEQFF. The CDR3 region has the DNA TGTGCCAGCAGCTCCTTCCTCCAGCGGGAGGTTGAGCAGTTCTTC.

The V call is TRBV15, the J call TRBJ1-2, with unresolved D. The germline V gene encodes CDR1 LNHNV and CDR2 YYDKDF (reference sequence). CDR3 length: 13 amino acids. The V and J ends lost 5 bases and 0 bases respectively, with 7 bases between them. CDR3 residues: CATSLDTNYGYTF. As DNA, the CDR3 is TGTGCCACCAGCCTCGACACTAACTATGGCTACACCTTC.

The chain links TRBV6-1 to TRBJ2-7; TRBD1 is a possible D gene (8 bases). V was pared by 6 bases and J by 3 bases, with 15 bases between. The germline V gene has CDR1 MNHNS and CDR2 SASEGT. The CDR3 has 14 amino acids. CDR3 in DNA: TGTGCCAGCAGCATTACAGGGGGGGTCTACGAGCAGTACTTC. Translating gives CASSITGGVYEQYF.

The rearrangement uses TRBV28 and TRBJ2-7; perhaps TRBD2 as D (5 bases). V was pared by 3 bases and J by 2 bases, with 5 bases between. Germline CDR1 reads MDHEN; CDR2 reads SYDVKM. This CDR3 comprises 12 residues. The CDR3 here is CASSFGAYEQYF. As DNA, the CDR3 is TGTGCCAGCAGTTTCGGGGCCTACGAGCAGTACTTC.

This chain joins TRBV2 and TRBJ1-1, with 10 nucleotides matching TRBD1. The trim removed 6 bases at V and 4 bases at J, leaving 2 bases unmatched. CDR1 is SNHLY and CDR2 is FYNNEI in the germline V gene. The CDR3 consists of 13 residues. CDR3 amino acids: CASRGQGVTEAFF. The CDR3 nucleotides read TGTGCCAGCAGAGGACAGGGGGTCACTGAAGCTTTCTTT.

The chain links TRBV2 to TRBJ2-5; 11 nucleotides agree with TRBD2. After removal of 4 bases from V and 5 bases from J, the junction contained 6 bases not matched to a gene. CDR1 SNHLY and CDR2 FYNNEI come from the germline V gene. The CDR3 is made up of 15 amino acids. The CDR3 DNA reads TGTGCCAGCAGTGGGCCTAGCGGGGGGTGGGAGACCCAGTACTTC. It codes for CASSGPSGGWETQYF.

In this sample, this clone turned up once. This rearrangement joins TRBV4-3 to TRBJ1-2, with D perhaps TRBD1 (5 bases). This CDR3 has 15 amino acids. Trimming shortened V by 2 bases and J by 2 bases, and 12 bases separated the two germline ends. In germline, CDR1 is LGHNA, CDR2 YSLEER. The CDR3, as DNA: TGCGCCAGCAGCCAATCGCGGGGGGTGAACTATGGCTACACCTTC. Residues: CASSQSRGVNYGYTF.

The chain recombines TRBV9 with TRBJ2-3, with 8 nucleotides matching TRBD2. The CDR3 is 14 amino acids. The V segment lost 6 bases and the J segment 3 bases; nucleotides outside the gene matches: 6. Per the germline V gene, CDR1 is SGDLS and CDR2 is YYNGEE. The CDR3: CASTLSGTTDTQYF. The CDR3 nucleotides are TGTGCCAGCACCCTTAGCGGGACTACAGATACGCAGTATTTT.

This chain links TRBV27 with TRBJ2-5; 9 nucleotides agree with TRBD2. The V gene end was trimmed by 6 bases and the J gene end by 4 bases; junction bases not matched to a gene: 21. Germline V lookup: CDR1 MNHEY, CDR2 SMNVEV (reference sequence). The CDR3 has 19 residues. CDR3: CASRRSGRGGRVWGETQYF. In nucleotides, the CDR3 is TGTGCCAGCAGGCGCTCGGGGCGAGGCGGGAGGGTTTGGGGAGAGACCCAGTACTTC.

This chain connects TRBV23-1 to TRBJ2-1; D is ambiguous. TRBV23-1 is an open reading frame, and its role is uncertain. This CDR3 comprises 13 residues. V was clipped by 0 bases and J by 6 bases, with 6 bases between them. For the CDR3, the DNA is TGCGCCAGCAGTCAATCGGCAGGCAATGAGCAGTTCTTC. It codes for CASSQSAGNEQFF.

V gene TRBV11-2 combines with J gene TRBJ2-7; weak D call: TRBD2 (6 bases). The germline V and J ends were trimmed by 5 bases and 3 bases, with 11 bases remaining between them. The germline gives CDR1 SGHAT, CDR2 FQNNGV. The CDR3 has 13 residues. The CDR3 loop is CASSQGLFYEQYF. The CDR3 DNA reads TGTGCCAGCAGCCAGGGACTGTTCTACGAGCAGTACTTC.